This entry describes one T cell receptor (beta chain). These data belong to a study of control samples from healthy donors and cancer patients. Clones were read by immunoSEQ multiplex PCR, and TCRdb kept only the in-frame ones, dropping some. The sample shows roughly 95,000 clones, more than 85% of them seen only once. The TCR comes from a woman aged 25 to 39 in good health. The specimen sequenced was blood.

CDR3 DNA sequence: TGCAGTGCTAGTCCCCATTCACCCCTCCACTTT. Translating it yields CSASPHSPLHF. V usage is TRBV20-1 and J usage is TRBJ1-6, with D hard to call. The germline V gene encodes CDR1 DFQATT and CDR2 SNEGSKA (reference sequence). The germline V and J ends were trimmed by 3 bases and 8 bases, with 5 bases remaining between them. The CDR3 totals 11 residues.